Listed here are 20 T cell receptor beta chains from one sample, sequenced in a study of shared clonotypes between healthy human individuals. Data came from immunoSEQ multiplex PCR; TCRdb stores just in-frame clones and leaves some out. This sample carries around 990,000 clones, 70% to 85% of them seen once, and the ten largest clones take roughly 0.82%. The specimen sequenced was memory CD4+ T cells from PBMCs. Subset in this sample: CD45RA-negative fraction. The origin of the receptors is a man aged 18 to 30 in good health. Some clones in this sample may be carry-over from other donors' samples.

The chain combines TRBV30 with TRBJ1-1; maybe TRBD1 (5 bases). There are 12 residues in the CDR3. Deletions cut 4 bases from V and 6 bases from J, with 12 bases between. CDR1 and CDR2 (germline): GTSNPN, SVGIG (reference sequence). CDR3 loop: CAWTPRDSEAFF. Here the CDR3 DNA reads TGTGCCTGGACCCCACGGGACTCTGAAGCTTTCTTT.

This clone has only a few counts. In the same sample, other DNA sequences code for this CDR3. V gene TRBV11-2 combines with J gene TRBJ1-5; weak D call: TRBD1 (5 bases). The V gene lost 2 bases and the J gene lost 0 bases, with 8 bases spanning the gap. The CDR3 is made up of 15 amino acids. The V gene's germline CDR1 is SGHAT and CDR2 FQNNGV. CDR3 in amino acids: CASSLRGDSNQPQHF. In nucleotides, the CDR3 is TGTGCCAGCAGCTTAAGAGGGGATAGCAATCAGCCCCAGCATTTT.

V is TRBV6-1 and J is TRBJ2-5, with D hard to call. Germline V gene lookup returns CDR1 MNHNS and CDR2 SASEGT. Trimming removed 6 bases from V and 3 bases from J, with 17 bases in between. This CDR3 comprises 15 residues. The CDR3 region is CASRSAVHQEETQYF. The CDR3, as DNA: TGTGCCAGCAGATCAGCCGTTCACCAGGAAGAGACCCAGTACTTC.

A single count supports this clone. This chain links TRBV4-3 with TRBJ2-3; TRBD1 is a possible D gene (5 bases). Germline values: CDR1 LGHNA, CDR2 YSLEER. The CDR3 extends over 15 amino acids. The V end lost 5 bases, the J end lost 2 bases, and 14 bases lay between the germline ends. The CDR3 sequence is CASSGALGDTDTQYF. In DNA form, the CDR3 reads TGCGCCAGCAGCGGAGCTTTAGGGGACACAGATACGCAGTATTTT.

This clone was counted ten times or more. This CDR3 is also generated by other DNA sequences in the sample. The rearrangement joins TRBV20-1 to TRBJ2-5; no firm D call. Trimming stripped 3 bases from V and 4 bases from J, with 3 bases between. There are 10 residues in the CDR3. The germline V gene encodes CDR1 DFQATT and CDR2 SNEGSKA (reference sequence). The CDR3 DNA follows: TGCAGTGCTAGTTCAGAGACCCAGTACTTC. It is translated as CSASSETQYF.

The count of this clone is one. The same CDR3 also results from other DNA sequences found in this sample. CDR3 DNA sequence: TGTGCCAGCAGTGAACCTGGAGTAGCCAAAAACATTCAGTACTTC. The encoded protein is CASSEPGVAKNIQYF. The rearrangement joins TRBV25-1 to TRBJ2-4; D is uncertain. V was trimmed by 2 bases and J by 0 bases, leaving 8 bases between them. Germline CDR1 reads MGHDK; CDR2 reads SYGVNS. CDR3 length equals 15 residues.

The V call is TRBV5-1, the J call TRBJ2-1, with D possibly matching TRBD2 (5 bases). V gave up 0 bases and J gave up 2 bases, with 9 bases separating them. The length of the CDR3 is 15 residues. Germline lookup yields CDR1 SGHRS and CDR2 YFSETQ. CDR3: CASSLEEGAYNEQFF. The CDR3 DNA sequence: TGCGCCAGCAGCTTGGAAGAGGGTGCCTACAATGAGCAGTTCTTC.

This sequence joins TRBV6-5 and TRBJ1-6; unclear D gene. Trimming removed 8 bases from V and 9 bases from J, with 8 bases in between. This CDR3 comprises 11 residues. Germline CDR1 is MNHEY and CDR2 is SVGAGI. The CDR3 DNA sequence: TGTGCCAGCGGAAGCCCTTCACCCCTCCACTTT. Its protein product is CASGSPSPLHF.

The V gene is TRBV7-2, the J gene TRBJ1-5, with D unresolved. The CDR3 length is 13 residues. The ends were cut back, 5 bases at V and 7 bases at J, with 12 bases in the middle. Per the germline V gene, CDR1 is SGHTA and CDR2 is FQGNSA. In DNA form, the CDR3 reads TGTGCCAGCAGCCTATTACCGGGCCAGCCCCAGCATTTT. Protein product: CASSLLPGQPQHF. Drawing the rest from reference TRBV7-2 and TRBJ1-5, the complete variable domain is GAGVSQSPSNKVTEKGKDVELRCDPISGHTALYWYRQSLGQGLEFLIYFQGNSAPDKSGLPSDRFSAERTGGSVSTLTIQRTQQEDSAVYLCASSLLPGQPQHFGDGTRLSIL.

The chain carries TRBV29-1 and TRBJ2-7; D may be TRBD2 (6 bases). Germline V gene data show CDR1 as SQVTM and CDR2 as ANQGSEA. V shed 4 bases and J shed 6 bases, with 19 bases lying between them. There are 14 residues in the CDR3. The DNA for the CDR3 is TGCAGCGTTGGGAACAGGAAGGAGGGCTCCGAGCAGTACTTC. It yields the protein CSVGNRKEGSEQYF.

V usage is TRBV7-8 and J usage is TRBJ2-2; D tentatively reads TRBD1 or TRBD2 (5 bases each). This CDR3 region has 15 residues. V dropped 0 bases and J dropped 1 base, with 6 bases sitting between them. Per germline, CDR1 SGHVS and CDR2 FQNEAQ. CDR3 amino acids: CASSLAGVNTGELFF. CDR3 DNA sequence: TGTGCCAGCAGCTTAGCGGGGGTGAACACCGGGGAGCTGTTTTTT.

This clone was seen once. The V call is TRBV14, the J call TRBJ2-1; 7 nucleotides line up with TRBD1. Germline-derived CDR1 and CDR2 are SGHDN and FVKESK. The J segment lost 5 bases and the V segment lost 4 bases, leaving 11 bases of the junction unmatched. The CDR3 runs 16 residues. The DNA of the CDR3 is TGTGCCAGCAGCCTTATCTGGGGCAGGGGGAACAATGAGCAGTTCTTC. Translated: CASSLIWGRGNNEQFF.

The chain carries TRBV30 and TRBJ2-1; 8 bases fit TRBD2. Losses at the gene ends were 2 bases for V and 0 bases for J; bases not matched to a gene: 9. The CDR3 loop spans 17 amino acids. Germline CDR1 is GTSNPN and CDR2 is SVGIG (reference sequence). This chain's CDR3 is CAWSRRQGLGSYNEQFF. The CDR3 nucleotides are TGTGCCTGGAGTCGACGCCAGGGACTAGGCTCCTACAATGAGCAGTTCTTC.

The chain has TRBV28 and TRBJ2-6, with a tentative D call TRBD1 (6 bases). Germline CDR1 is MDHEN and CDR2 is SYDVKM. The CDR3 loop spans 17 amino acids. V gave up 5 bases and J gave up 4 bases, with 18 bases separating them. CDR3: CASSALLRGSGANVLTF. The CDR3 DNA follows: TGTGCCAGCAGTGCGCTCCTCAGGGGTTCGGGGGCCAACGTCCTGACTTTC.

The chain combines TRBV15 with TRBJ1-5, with no clear D. V lost 5 bases to trimming and J lost 9 bases, with 11 bases between them. The CDR3 totals 12 residues. CDR1 and CDR2 (germline): LNHNV, YYDKDF (reference sequence). CDR3 in DNA: TGTGCCACCAGCGGAGCCATAGGGCCCCAGCATTTT. This encodes CATSGAIGPQHF. The variable domain in full, completed from reference TRBV15 and TRBJ1-5, reads DAMVIQNPRYQVTQFGKPVTLSCSQTLNHNVMYWYQQKSSQAPKLLFHYYDKDFNNEADTPDNFQSRRPNTSFCFLDIRSPGLGDTAMYLCATSGAIGPQHFGDGTRLSIL.

This clone occurred a few times. The CDR3 coding sequence is TGCAGCGTTGAAGATTGGAGGAACACTGAAGCTTTCTTT. Translated: CSVEDWRNTEAFF. The chain recombines TRBV29-1 with TRBJ1-1; no clear D gene. The CDR3 contains 13 residues. Germline values: CDR1 SQVTM, CDR2 ANQGSEA. Trimming cost V 0 bases and J 1 base, with 6 bases left between them.

The chain recombines TRBV5-1 with TRBJ1-2, with D tentatively TRBD1 (5 bases). Trimming took 0 bases from V and 6 from J, leaving 15 bases between them. The CDR3 runs to 15 residues. Germline CDR1 is SGHRS and CDR2 is YFSETQ. The DNA of the CDR3 is TGCGCCAGCAGCTTGGACGGGCAACCACAGGATGGCTACACCTTC. Translation: CASSLDGQPQDGYTF.

The V gene is TRBV27, the J gene TRBJ1-1, with D perhaps TRBD1 (6 bases). Germline V gives CDR1 MNHEY, CDR2 SMNVEV (reference sequence). The V end was cut by 7 bases, the J end by 3 bases, with 18 bases between. The CDR3 length is 15 residues. The CDR3 region has the DNA TGTGCCAGCACCGCGAGCACAGGGTGGGACACTGAAGCTTTCTTT. It encodes CASTASTGWDTEAFF.

V and J are TRBV28 and TRBJ2-7; 7 nucleotides align to TRBD2. CDR3 length equals 13 residues. Germline trimming cut 6 bases from V and 6 bases from J; bases unmatched to any gene: 8. Germline-derived CDR1 and CDR2 are MDHEN and SYDVKM. CDR3 residues: CASSLLKRGEQYF. In DNA form, the CDR3 reads TGTGCCAGCAGCCTACTCAAGCGGGGCGAGCAGTACTTC.

This chain links TRBV30 with TRBJ2-5; 13 bases align to TRBD2. The CDR3 runs 16 residues. Germline CDR1 reads GTSNPN; CDR2 reads SVGIG (reference sequence). Losses at the gene ends were 2 bases for V and 2 bases for J; bases not matched to a gene: 5. DNA for the CDR3: TGTGCCTGGAGTATCGGACTAGCGGGAGAACAAGAGACCCAGTACTTC. Translation: CAWSIGLAGEQETQYF.